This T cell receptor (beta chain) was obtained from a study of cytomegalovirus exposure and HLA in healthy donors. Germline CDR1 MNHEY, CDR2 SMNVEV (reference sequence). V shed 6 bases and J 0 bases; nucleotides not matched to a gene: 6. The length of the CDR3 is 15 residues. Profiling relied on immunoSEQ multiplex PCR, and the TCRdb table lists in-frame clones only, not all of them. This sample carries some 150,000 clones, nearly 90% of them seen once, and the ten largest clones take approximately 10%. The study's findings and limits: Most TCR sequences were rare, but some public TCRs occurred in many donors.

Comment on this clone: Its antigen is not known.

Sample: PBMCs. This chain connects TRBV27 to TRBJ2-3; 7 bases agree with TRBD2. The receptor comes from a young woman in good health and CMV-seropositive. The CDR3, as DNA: TGTGCCAGCAGCATCCTGGGGGGGAGCACAGATACGCAGTATTTT. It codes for CASSILGGSTDTQYF.